This is a list of T cell receptor beta chains from one sample in a study of blood T cell repertoires in COVID-19. Data came from immunoSEQ multiplex PCR; TCRdb stores just in-frame clones and leaves some out. The data contain about 200,000 clones, approximately 82% of them singletons. The sample consisted of PBMCs or T cells enriched from blood (not recorded which). These receptors all stem from a middle-aged man who had recovered from COVID-19. The CDR3 runs from the conserved cysteine through the conserved F or W. D genes are given only for firm matches. Clone size, where shown, is once, few, many, or a class for clones that have expanded.

>.|.|TRBV28|TRBJ1-5
CASTAQFNQPQHF
TGTGCCAGCACAGCGCAGTTCAATCAGCCCCAGCATTTT
>TRBD1|.|TRBV29-1|TRBJ1-4
CSVVDRDNEKLFF
TGCAGCGTCGTCGACAGGGACAATGAAAAACTGTTTTTT
>.|.|TRBV21-1|TRBJ1-5
CASSKDRVGGRQPQHF
TGTGCCAGCAGCAAAGACCGAGTTGGGGGGAGGCAGCCCCAGCATTTT
>.|.|TRBV28|TRBJ1-2
CASSIGGERGYTF
TGTGCCAGCAGTATTGGGGGGGAACGGGGCTACACCTTC
>.|.|TRBV27|TRBJ2-1
CASSFISGNEQFF
TGTGCCAGCAGTTTCATTAGCGGTAATGAGCAGTTCTTC
>.|once|TRBV30|TRBJ1-2
CAWSPRRAPANYGYTF
TGTGCCTGGAGCCCACGGAGGGCCCCCGCTAACTATGGCTACACCTTC
>.|.|TRBV14|TRBJ1-6
CASSQWRDGSPLHF
TGTGCCAGCAGCCAGTGGAGGGACGGTTCACCCCTCCACTTT
>TRBD2|.|TRBV28|TRBJ2-7
CASRVSGGWSYEQYF
TGTGCCAGCAGGGTCTCGGGGGGATGGTCCTACGAGCAGTACTTC
>TRBD1|.|TRBV11-3|TRBJ1-1
CASSSGQGENTEAFF
TGTGCCAGCAGCTCAGGACAGGGCGAGAACACTGAAGCTTTCTTT
>.|.|TRBV28|TRBJ1-2
CASSLAGVVGYTF
TGTGCCAGCAGTTTAGCAGGGGTGGTAGGCTACACCTTC
>TRBD2|.|TRBV7-9|TRBJ2-5
CASSRLAGEGTQYF
TGTGCCAGCAGCCGACTAGCGGGCGAGGGGACCCAGTACTTC
>TRBD2|few|TRBV28|TRBJ2-2
CASSRGGLNTGELFF
TGTGCCAGCAGTCGGGGGGGTCTGAACACCGGGGAGCTGTTTTTT
>.|.|TRBV16|TRBJ1-6
CASSRRGNSPLHF
TGTGCCAGCAGCCGAAGGGGGAATTCACCCCTCCACTTT
>TRBD1|once|TRBV5-1|TRBJ1-6
CASSYGQGGNSPLHF
TGCGCCAGCAGCTACGGACAGGGGGGTAATTCACCCCTCCACTTT
>TRBD1|.|TRBV6-5|TRBJ1-3
CAHGQGPGNTIYF
TGTGCCCACGGACAGGGGCCTGGAAACACCATATATTTT
>.|.|TRBV24-1|TRBJ1-5
CATSLGGDYSNQPQHF
TGTGCCACCAGTCTGGGCGGGGATTATAGCAATCAGCCCCAGCATTTT
>TRBD1|few|TRBV28|TRBJ1-1
CASSPPGQHMNTEAFF
TGTGCCAGCAGCCCCCCGGGACAGCACATGAACACTGAAGCTTTCTTT
>.|.|TRBV18|TRBJ1-5
CASSPPEGYSNQPQHF
TGTGCCAGCTCACCACCAGAGGGATATAGCAATCAGCCCCAGCATTTT
>.|few|TRBV9|TRBJ1-3
CASSEARARGNTIYF
TGTGCCAGCAGCGAAGCGAGGGCGAGGGGAAACACCATATATTTT
>TRBD1|.|TRBV27|TRBJ1-1
CASSTDRQAFF
TGTGCCAGCAGTACGGACAGGCAGGCTTTCTTT
>.|.|TRBV12-3/TRBV12-4|TRBJ1-1
CASSLRGGTEAFF
TGTGCCAGCAGTCTCAGGGGCGGCACTGAAGCTTTCTTT
>.|.|TRBV5-6|TRBJ1-1
CASSLDLGEPMNTEAFF
TGTGCCAGCAGCTTGGACCTAGGCGAGCCTATGAACACTGAAGCTTTCTTT
>.|.|TRBV7-3|TRBJ2-1
CASSLTRAGRNEQFF
TGTGCCAGCAGCTTAACGAGGGCTGGACGGAATGAGCAGTTCTTC
>.|once|TRBV5-1|TRBJ2-6
CASSPETGSGANVLTF
TGCGCCAGCAGCCCGGAAACAGGGTCTGGGGCCAACGTCCTGACTTTC
>.|.|TRBV6-5|TRBJ1-2
CASSYSFRGQGYTF
TGTGCCAGCAGTTACTCTTTCCGGGGACAAGGCTACACCTTC
>TRBD2|.|TRBV7-9|TRBJ2-7
CASSPLAGGSYEQYF
TGTGCCAGCAGCCCATTAGCGGGAGGCTCCTACGAGCAGTACTTC
>.|.|TRBV12-1|TRBJ1-1
CASSIRTCNTEAFF
TGTGCCAGCAGCATTCGGACTTGCAACACTGAAGCTTTCTTT
>.|.|TRBV7-3|TRBJ2-1
CASSAAYSYNEQFF
TGTGCCAGCAGCGCAGCCTACAGCTACAATGAGCAGTTCTTC
>.|.|TRBV5-1|TRBJ2-5
CASSLVAERETQYF
TGCGCCAGCAGCTTGGTGGCCGAAAGAGAGACCCAGTACTTC